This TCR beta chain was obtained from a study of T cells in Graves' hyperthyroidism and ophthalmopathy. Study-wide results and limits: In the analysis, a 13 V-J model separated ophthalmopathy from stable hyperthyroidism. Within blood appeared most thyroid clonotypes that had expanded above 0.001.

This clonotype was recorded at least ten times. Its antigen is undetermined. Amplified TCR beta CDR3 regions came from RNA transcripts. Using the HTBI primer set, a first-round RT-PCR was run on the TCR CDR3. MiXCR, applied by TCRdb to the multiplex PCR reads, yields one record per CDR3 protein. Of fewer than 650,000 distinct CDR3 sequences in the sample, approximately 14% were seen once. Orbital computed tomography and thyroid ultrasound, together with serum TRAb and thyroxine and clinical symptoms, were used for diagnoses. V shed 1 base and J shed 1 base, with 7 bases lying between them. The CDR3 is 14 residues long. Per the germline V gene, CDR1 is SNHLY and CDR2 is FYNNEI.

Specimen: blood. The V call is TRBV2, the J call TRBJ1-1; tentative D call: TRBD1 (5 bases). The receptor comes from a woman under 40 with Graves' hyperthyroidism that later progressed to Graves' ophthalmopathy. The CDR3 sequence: CASSEGQTNTEAFF. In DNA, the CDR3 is TGTGCCAGCAGTGAAGGACAGACGAACACTGAAGCTTTCTTT.